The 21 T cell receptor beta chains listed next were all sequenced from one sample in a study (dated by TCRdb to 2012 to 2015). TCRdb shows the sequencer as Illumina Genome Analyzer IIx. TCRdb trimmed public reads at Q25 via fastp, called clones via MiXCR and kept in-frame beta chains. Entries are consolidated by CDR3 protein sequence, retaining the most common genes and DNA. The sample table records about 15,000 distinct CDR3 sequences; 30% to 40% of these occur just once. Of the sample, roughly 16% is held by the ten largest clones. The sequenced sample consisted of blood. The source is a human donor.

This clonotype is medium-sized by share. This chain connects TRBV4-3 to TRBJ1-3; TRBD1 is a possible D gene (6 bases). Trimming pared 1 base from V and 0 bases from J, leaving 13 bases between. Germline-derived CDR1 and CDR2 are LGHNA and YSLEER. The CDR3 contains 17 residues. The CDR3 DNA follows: TGCGCCAGCAGCCAAGGTGCAGGACAGAACTCTGGAAACACCATATATTTT. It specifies CASSQGAGQNSGNTIYF.

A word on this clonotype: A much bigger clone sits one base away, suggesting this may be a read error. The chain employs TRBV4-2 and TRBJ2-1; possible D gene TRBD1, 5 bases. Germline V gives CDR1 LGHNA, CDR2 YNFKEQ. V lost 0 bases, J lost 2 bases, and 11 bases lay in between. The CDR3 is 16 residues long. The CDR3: CASSQDREGAYNEQFF. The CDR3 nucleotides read TGTGCCAGCAGCCAAGATCGAGAAGGGGCCTACAATGAGCAGTTCTTC.

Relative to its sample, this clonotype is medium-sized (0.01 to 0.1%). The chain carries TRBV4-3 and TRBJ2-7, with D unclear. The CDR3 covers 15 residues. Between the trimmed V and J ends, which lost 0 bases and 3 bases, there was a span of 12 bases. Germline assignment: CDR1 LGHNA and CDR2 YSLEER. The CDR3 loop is CASSQEDSRHYEQYF. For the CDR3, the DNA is TGCGCCAGCAGCCAAGAAGATAGCAGACACTACGAGCAGTACTTC.

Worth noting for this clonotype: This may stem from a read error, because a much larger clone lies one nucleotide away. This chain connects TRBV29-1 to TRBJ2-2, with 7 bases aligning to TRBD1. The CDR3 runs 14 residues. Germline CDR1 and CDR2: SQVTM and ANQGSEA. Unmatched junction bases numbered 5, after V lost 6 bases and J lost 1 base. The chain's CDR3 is CSVPDRMNTGELFF. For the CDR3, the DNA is TGCAGCGTCCCGGACAGGATGAACACCGGGGAGCTGTTTTTT.

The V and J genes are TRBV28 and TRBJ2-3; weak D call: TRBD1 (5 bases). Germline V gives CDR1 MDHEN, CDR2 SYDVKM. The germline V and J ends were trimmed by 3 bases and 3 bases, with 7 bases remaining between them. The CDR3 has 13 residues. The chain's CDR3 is CASSFRETDTQYF. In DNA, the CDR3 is TGTGCCAGCAGTTTCAGGGAAACAGATACGCAGTATTTT.

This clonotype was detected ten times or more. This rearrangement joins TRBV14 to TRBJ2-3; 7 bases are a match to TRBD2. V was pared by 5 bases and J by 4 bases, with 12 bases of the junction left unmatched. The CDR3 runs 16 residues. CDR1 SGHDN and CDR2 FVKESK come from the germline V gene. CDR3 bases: TGTGCCAGCAGCGCGGCGTGGGGGAGGGCCCCAGATACGCAGTATTTT. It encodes CASSAAWGRAPDTQYF. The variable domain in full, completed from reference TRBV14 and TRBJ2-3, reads EAGVTQFPSHSVIEKGQTVTLRCDPISGHDNLYWYRRVMGKEIKFLLHFVKESKQDESGMPNNRFLAERTGGTYSTLKVQPAELEDSGVYFCASSAAWGRAPDTQYFGPGTRLTVL.

The CDR3 nucleotides are TGTGCCAGCTCACCAAACCCCGGGGTCCAGGGCTCCTACGAGCAGTACTTC. This encodes CASSPNPGVQGSYEQYF. This sequence joins TRBV18 and TRBJ2-7; D tentatively fits TRBD1 or TRBD2 (5 bases each). The CDR3 has 17 residues. CDR1 and CDR2 (germline): KGHSH, LQKENI. The V end lost 2 bases, the J end lost 0 bases, and 17 bases lay between the germline ends.

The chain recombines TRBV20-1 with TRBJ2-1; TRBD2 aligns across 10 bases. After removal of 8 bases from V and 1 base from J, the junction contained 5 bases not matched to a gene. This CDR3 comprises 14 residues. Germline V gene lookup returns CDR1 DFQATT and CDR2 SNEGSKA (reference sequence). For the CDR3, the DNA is TGCAGTCCAACTAGCGGGGTTTCCTACAATGAGCAGTTCTTC. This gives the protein CSPTSGVSYNEQFF.

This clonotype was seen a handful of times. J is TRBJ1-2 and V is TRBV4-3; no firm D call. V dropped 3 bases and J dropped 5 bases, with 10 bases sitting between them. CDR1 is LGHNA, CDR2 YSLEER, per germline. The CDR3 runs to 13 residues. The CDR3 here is CASSHPGLYGYTF. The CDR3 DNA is TGCGCCAGCAGCCATCCCGGGCTTTATGGCTACACCTTC.

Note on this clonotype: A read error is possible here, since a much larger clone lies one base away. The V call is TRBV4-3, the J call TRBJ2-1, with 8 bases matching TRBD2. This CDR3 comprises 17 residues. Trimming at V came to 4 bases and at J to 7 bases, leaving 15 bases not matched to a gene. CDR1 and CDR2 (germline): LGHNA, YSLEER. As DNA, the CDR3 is TGCGCCAGCAGCCGGACTAGCAGCAACGAGGGGCCTAATGAGCAGTTCTTC. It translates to CASSRTSSNEGPNEQFF.

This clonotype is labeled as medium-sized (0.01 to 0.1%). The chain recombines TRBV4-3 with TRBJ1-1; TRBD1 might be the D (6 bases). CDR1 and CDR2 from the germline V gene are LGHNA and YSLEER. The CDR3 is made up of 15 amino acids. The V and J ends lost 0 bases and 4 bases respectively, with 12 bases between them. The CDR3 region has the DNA TGCGCCAGCAGCCAAGACCACACAGGGACCACTGAAGCTTTCTTT. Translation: CASSQDHTGTTEAFF.

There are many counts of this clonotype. In DNA, the CDR3 is TGCAGCGTCGTCGGGACAGCCTATGGCTACACCTTC. It codes for CSVVGTAYGYTF. The rearrangement links TRBV29-1 to TRBJ1-2, with TRBD1 identical over 7 bases. CDR1 is SQVTM, CDR2 ANQGSEA, per germline. V lost 6 bases to trimming and J lost 4 bases; unmatched junction nucleotides: 5. This CDR3 is built from 12 residues.

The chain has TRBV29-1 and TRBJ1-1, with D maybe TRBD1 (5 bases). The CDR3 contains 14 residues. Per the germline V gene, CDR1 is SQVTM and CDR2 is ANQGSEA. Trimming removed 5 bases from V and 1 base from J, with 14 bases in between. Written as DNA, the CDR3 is TGCAGCGTTCTATATCGGGGCCAGAACACTGAAGCTTTCTTT. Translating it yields CSVLYRGQNTEAFF.

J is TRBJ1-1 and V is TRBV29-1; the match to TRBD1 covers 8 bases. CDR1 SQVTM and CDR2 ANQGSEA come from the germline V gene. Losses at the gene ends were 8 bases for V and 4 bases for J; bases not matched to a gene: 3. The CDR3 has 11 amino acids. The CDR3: CSQDRGTEAFF. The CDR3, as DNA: TGCAGCCAAGACAGGGGCACTGAAGCTTTCTTT.

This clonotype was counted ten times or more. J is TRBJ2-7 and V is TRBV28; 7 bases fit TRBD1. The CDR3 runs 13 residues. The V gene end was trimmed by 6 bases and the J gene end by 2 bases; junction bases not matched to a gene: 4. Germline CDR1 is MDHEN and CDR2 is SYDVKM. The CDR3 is CASRLDRPYEQYF. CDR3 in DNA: TGTGCCAGCAGACTGGACAGGCCCTACGAGCAGTACTTC.

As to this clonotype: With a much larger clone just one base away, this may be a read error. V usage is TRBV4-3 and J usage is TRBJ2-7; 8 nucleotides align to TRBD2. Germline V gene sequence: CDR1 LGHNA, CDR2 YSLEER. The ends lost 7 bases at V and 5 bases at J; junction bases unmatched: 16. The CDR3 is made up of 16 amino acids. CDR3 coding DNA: TGCGCCAGCAACCTTGTGTTGAGCGGGAGTCTTGACGAGCAGTACTTC. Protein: CASNLVLSGSLDEQYF.

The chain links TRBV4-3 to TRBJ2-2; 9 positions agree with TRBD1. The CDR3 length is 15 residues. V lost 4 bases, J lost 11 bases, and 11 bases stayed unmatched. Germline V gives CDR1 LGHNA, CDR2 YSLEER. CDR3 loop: CASSPGQGSAGELFF. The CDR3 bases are TGCGCCAGCAGCCCGGGACAGGGATCGGCTGGCGAGCTGTTTTTT.

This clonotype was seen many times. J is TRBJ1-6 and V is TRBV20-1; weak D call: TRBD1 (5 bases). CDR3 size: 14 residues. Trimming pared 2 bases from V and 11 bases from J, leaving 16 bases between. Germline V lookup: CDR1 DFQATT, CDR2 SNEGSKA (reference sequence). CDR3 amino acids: CSARKPGGKPPLHF. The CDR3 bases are TGCAGTGCTAGAAAACCCGGGGGGAAACCACCCCTCCACTTT.

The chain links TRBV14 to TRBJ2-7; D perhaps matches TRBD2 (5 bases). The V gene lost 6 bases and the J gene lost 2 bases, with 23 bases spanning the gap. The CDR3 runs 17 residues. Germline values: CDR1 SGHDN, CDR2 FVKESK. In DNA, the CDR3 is TGTGCCAGCAGTTATGCATATCCTGGGGAGAAGACCTACGAGCAGTACTTC. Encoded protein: CASSYAYPGEKTYEQYF.

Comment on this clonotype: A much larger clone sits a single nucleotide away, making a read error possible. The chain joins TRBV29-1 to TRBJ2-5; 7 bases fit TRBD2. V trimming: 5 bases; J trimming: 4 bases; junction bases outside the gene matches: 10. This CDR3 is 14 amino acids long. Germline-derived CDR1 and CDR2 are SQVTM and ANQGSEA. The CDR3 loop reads CSVFDRGRGETQYF. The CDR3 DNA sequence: TGCAGCGTTTTTGATAGAGGGAGGGGAGAGACCCAGTACTTC.

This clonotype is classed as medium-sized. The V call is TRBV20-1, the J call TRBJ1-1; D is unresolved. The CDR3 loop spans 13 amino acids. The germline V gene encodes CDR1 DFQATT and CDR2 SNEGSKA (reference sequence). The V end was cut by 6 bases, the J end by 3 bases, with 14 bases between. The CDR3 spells CSATNEGDTEAFF. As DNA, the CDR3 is TGCAGTGCAACGAACGAGGGTGACACTGAAGCTTTCTTT.